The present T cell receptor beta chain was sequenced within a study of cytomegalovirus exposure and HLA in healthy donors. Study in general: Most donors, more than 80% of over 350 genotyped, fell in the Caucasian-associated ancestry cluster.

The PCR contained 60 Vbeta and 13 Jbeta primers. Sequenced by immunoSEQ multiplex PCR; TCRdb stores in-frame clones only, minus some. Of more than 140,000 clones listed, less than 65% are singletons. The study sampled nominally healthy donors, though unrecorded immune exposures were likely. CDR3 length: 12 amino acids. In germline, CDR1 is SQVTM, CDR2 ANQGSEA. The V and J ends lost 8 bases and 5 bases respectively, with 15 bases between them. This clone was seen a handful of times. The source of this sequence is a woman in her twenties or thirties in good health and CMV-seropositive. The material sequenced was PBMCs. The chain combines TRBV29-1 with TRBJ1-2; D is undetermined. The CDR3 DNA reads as TGCAGCTTTCAGACGGGAAGTTATGGCTACACCTTC. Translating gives CSFQTGSYGYTF.